These 15 T cell receptor beta chains were sequenced from one sample in a study of control samples from healthy donors and cancer patients. Libraries were prepared by immunoSEQ multiplex PCR; TCRdb keeps only in-frame clonotypes and omits some of them. The sample contains more than 75,000 clones, 70% to 80% of which appear only once. The specimen sequenced was blood. The source of these receptors is a woman in her 30s in good health.

The CDR3: CASKAGPNYGYTF. As DNA, the CDR3 is TGTGCCAGTAAGGCAGGACCTAACTATGGCTACACCTTC. The rearrangement links TRBV19 to TRBJ1-2; no clear D. CDR1 and CDR2 from the germline V gene are LNHDA and SQIVND (reference sequence). Deletions cut 7 bases from V and 0 bases from J, with 9 bases between. The CDR3 is 13 residues long.

The V call is TRBV19, the J call TRBJ2-1; 8 bases agree with TRBD2. The CDR3 is 14 residues long. Germline V CDR1 and CDR2: LNHDA, SQIVND (reference sequence). With 6 bases clipped from V and 7 bases from J, the junction kept 8 bases outside the gene matches. CDR3 sequence reads: CASSTKRGRNEQFF. CDR3 nucleotide sequence: TGTGCCAGTAGCACCAAGCGGGGGCGGAATGAGCAGTTCTTC.

V and J are TRBV5-8 and TRBJ2-3; D is uncertain. Germline values: CDR1 SGHTS, CDR2 YDEGEE. The CDR3 length is 12 residues. V dropped 1 base and J dropped 6 bases, with 6 bases sitting between them. CDR3 in DNA: TGTGCCAGCAGCTTGAACCTGGATACGCAGTATTTT. This encodes CASSLNLDTQYF.

The chain employs TRBV10-3 and TRBJ1-2; 7 nucleotides align to TRBD1. The CDR3 sequence is 14 residues long. Per the germline V gene, CDR1 is ENHRY and CDR2 is SYGVKD. Trimming removed 0 bases from V and 8 bases from J; junction bases left unmatched: 6. The CDR3 region has the DNA TGTGCCATCAGTGAGTCGTTAGGGGGCGGCGGCTACACCTTC. As protein: CAISESLGGGGYTF.

The genes are TRBV10-3 and TRBJ1-1; D may be TRBD1 (5 bases). Trimming removed 2 bases from V and 5 bases from J, with 18 bases in between. This CDR3 has 16 residues. Per the germline V gene, CDR1 is ENHRY and CDR2 is SYGVKD. Written as DNA, the CDR3 is TGTGCCATCAGTGAGCCTCGAAGTCTGGGGGTGACTGAAGCTTTCTTT. It encodes CAISEPRSLGVTEAFF.

The rearrangement uses TRBV7-2 and TRBJ1-2; D is perhaps TRBD1 (5 bases). This CDR3 spans 13 amino acids. The V end was cut by 3 bases, the J end by 9 bases, with 14 bases between. Germline V lookup: CDR1 SGHTA, CDR2 FQGNSA. This CDR3 is CASSFDRGRSYTF. CDR3 DNA sequence: TGTGCCAGCAGCTTTGATCGGGGCAGAAGCTACACCTTC. The full variable domain, its missing parts supplied by reference TRBV7-2 and TRBJ1-2, is GAGVSQSPSNKVTEKGKDVELRCDPISGHTALYWYRQSLGQGLEFLIYFQGNSAPDKSGLPSDRFSAERTGGSVSTLTIQRTQQEDSAVYLCASSFDRGRSYTFGSGTRLTVV.

The rearrangement links TRBV27 to TRBJ2-7; no reliable D call. This CDR3 spans 11 amino acids. CDR1 is MNHEY, CDR2 SMNVEV, per germline (reference sequence). Between the trimmed V and J ends, which lost 7 bases and 2 bases, there was a span of 6 bases. This CDR3 reads CASIDPYEQYF. CDR3 DNA sequence: TGTGCCAGCATAGATCCCTACGAGCAGTACTTC.

The chain carries TRBV19 and TRBJ2-1; 8 bases fit TRBD2. Germline lookup yields CDR1 LNHDA and CDR2 SQIVND (reference sequence). The junction had 8 bases not matched to a gene; V was cut back by 2 bases and J by 2 bases. This CDR3 has 17 residues. The CDR3 DNA reads TGTGCCAGTAGTATAATCGGGCGGGGGGCAACCTACAATGAGCAGTTCTTC. Protein product: CASSIIGRGATYNEQFF.

This chain joins TRBV19 and TRBJ1-3, with D unclear. Trimming took off 5 bases at V and 0 bases at J, with 11 bases between the two ends. Germline V gene sequence: CDR1 LNHDA, CDR2 SQIVND (reference sequence). The CDR3 covers 15 residues. This CDR3 is CASSPIGFSGNTIYF. CDR3 nucleotides: TGTGCCAGTAGTCCGATCGGCTTCTCTGGAAACACCATATATTTT.

The chain recombines TRBV19 with TRBJ2-1; D possibly corresponds to TRBD1 (5 bases). Trimming left V 5 bases short and J 6 bases short, with 17 bases between. The CDR3 runs 15 residues. CDR1 LNHDA and CDR2 SQIVND come from the germline V gene (reference sequence). DNA of the CDR3: TGTGCCAGTAGTGTCAGACAGTTAATGGTCAATGAGCAGTTCTTC. Translating it yields CASSVRQLMVNEQFF.

The gene calls are TRBV21-1 and TRBJ2-4. TRBV21-1 is labeled a pseudogene. There are 16 residues in the CDR3. CDR3 sequence: CASSKERPYKGIIQYF. The CDR3 coding sequence is TGTGCCAGCAGCAAAGAAAGACCTTACAAGGGTATCATTCAGTACTTC.

The rearrangement uses TRBV7-9 and TRBJ1-4; TRBD1 agrees at 9 bases. Trimming cost V 4 bases and J 10 bases; bases outside gene matches: 10. The germline gives CDR1 SEHNR, CDR2 FQNEAQ (reference sequence). The CDR3 consists of 15 residues. The CDR3 DNA reads TGTGCCAGCAGCTCCTCCGGGACAGGGAGCGCAAAACTGTTTTTT. Translated: CASSSSGTGSAKLFF.

This chain connects TRBV7-7 to TRBJ2-5; maybe TRBD2 (5 bases). The CDR3 has 15 amino acids. In germline, CDR1 is SSHAT, CDR2 FNYEAQ (reference sequence). Trimming shortened V by 0 bases and J by 1 base, and 9 bases separated the two germline ends. The CDR3 coding sequence is TGTGCCAGCAGCTTAGCCAGAGGGCCCCAAGAGACCCAGTACTTC. Translated, it gives CASSLARGPQETQYF.

This clone has just a few counts. The chain joins TRBV19 to TRBJ2-1; D perhaps matches TRBD2 (5 bases). This CDR3 contains 14 residues. Germline V gives CDR1 LNHDA, CDR2 SQIVND (reference sequence). V was clipped by 5 bases and J by 4 bases, with 12 bases between them. The CDR3 coding sequence is TGTGCCAGTAGTCCACGAGGGCTTTACAATGAGCAGTTCTTC. It is translated as CASSPRGLYNEQFF.

The V call is TRBV6-2 or TRBV6-3, the J call TRBJ2-6, with TRBD2 as a possible D gene (6 bases). This CDR3 contains 14 residues. The germline V gene has CDR1 MNHEY and CDR2 SVGEGT. Trimming took off 6 bases at V and 3 bases at J, with 9 bases between the two ends. CDR3 in amino acids: CASSPGGGANVLTF. CDR3 sequence (DNA): TGTGCCAGCAGCCCCGGGGGTGGGGCCAACGTCCTGACTTTC.